The clone carrying this T cell receptor beta chain was seen more than once but under ten times. Its cognate antigen is unknown. The sample belongs to a study of regulatory T cells in long-lasting Graves disease. At the level of the study: Newly diagnosed Graves' patients had under 3 months of antithyroid drugs.

Described time point: newly diagnosed GD, antithyroid drugs for less than 3 months. With RNA extracted from PBMCs as input, the TCR library was made. V was shortened by 3 bases and J by 8 bases, with 17 bases between the two germline ends. Germline loops: CDR1 SGHAT, CDR2 FQNNGV. This CDR3 region has 15 residues. Overall study findings and caveats: Newly diagnosed disease favored TRBV20-1 and TRBJ2-1 over persistent disease.

Arm-PCR of CDR3 regions with iRepertoire HTBI primers generated TCR beta libraries. MiXCR, run by TCRdb on the multiplex PCR reads, gives a single entry per CDR3 protein. The sample yields fewer than 550,000 distinct CDR3 sequences, about 16% seen once. This sample was also put to use in a study of T cells in Graves' hyperthyroidism and ophthalmopathy. That work states: A set of HTBI primers served as the primers for a first-round RT-PCR of the TCR CDR3.

This receptor was obtained from a woman aged 40 to 65 with Graves disease. The sample here was peripheral blood mononuclear cells (PBMCs), taken at new diagnosis, from a patient treated with antithyroid drugs. The gene calls are TRBV11-2 and TRBJ2-1; D might be TRBD1 or TRBD2, each matching 6 bases. The CDR3 DNA reads as TGTGCCAGCAGCTTGGCCGGGGGCGCCGGTGATGAGCAGTTCTTC. Its protein product is CASSLAGGAGDEQFF.